A selection of T cell receptor beta chains follows, all from one sample in a study of CD4 and CD8 cells across lung adenocarcinoma regions. TCRdb re-called the PCR reads with MiXCR, one entry per CDR3 protein. Altogether about 12,000 distinct CDR3 sequences are present, over 45% being singletons, with the ten largest covering approximately 31%. The sequencing sample was made of CD8+ T cells from the margin of a lung tumor. The receptors were gathered from a male donor with lung adenocarcinoma. The CD4 and CD8 labels of this study may be unreliable. CDR3s include the opening cysteine and the closing phenylalanine or tryptophan. The D gene is left open where the match is weak. Part of the rows lack a size; the others show once, few, many or a class for expanded clones.

-	-	TRBV6-5	TRBJ1-2	TGTGCCAGCAGTTACGTCCAGTCTGGCTACACCTTC	CASSYVQSGYTF
-	TRBD2	TRBV6-4	TRBJ2-7	TGTGCCAGCAGACAAGGGCTAGCGGGAGTGAGCAACGATGCGCAGTACTTC	CASRQGLAGVSNDAQYF
-	-	TRBV12-3/TRBV12-4	TRBJ2-3	TGTGCCCGCGCCTTAGGGGGACGCACCAAAAATATGCAGTATTTT	CARALGGRTKNMQYF
medium-sized	-	TRBV5-1	TRBJ2-1	TGCGCCAGCAGCTTGGAGGTTTTGGATGAGCAGTTCTTC	CASSLEVLDEQFF
many	TRBD1	TRBV27	TRBJ1-2	TGTGCCAGCAGCAGCGGACAGGGTCGGCGTGGCTACACCTTC	CASSSGQGRRGYTF
once	-	TRBV6-1	TRBJ2-3	TGTGCCAGCAGCCCCGGGGGGGGGACAGTAACAGATACGCAGTATTTT	CASSPGGGTVTDTQYF
many	TRBD2	TRBV6-1	TRBJ2-4	TGTGCCAGCAGTCAAAGCCTACTAGCGGACAAAAACATTCAGTACTTC	CASSQSLLADKNIQYF
many	-	TRBV7-6	TRBJ2-1	TGTGCCAGCAGCCCGGGCGACTACGAGCAGTTCTTC	CASSPGDYEQFF
-	TRBD1	TRBV6-1	TRBJ2-5	TGTGCCAGCAGTCCCCGGGACAGGGGAGATGAGCAGTACTTC	CASSPRDRGDEQYF
-	TRBD2	TRBV6-2/TRBV6-3	TRBJ2-2	TGTGCCAGCAGTTCACCCGGGACTAGCGGGAGGACCGAGGAGCTGTTTTTT	CASSSPGTSGRTEELFF
medium-sized	TRBD2	TRBV6-1	TRBJ2-7	TGTCCAAGCGGGGGACTAGCGTCACACTACGAGCAGTACTTC	CPSGGLASHYEQYF
few	TRBD1	TRBV20-1	TRBJ1-2	TGCAGTGCAAGGACAGGGGCCTACTATGGTTACACCTTC	CSARTGAYYGYTF
medium-sized	TRBD1	TRBV27	TRBJ2-7	TGTGCCAGCGGAAAGACAGGGGGAGGCGAGCAGTACTTC	CASGKTGGGEQYF
-	-	TRBV30	TRBJ2-7	TGTGCCTGGAGTGTAGGCAGGCCCAACGAGCAGTACTTC	CAWSVGRPNEQYF
-	TRBD2	TRBV6-5	TRBJ2-5	TGTGCCAGCAGTTACTCGTTGGAGGCTAGCGGGGAAGAGACCCAGTACTTC	CASSYSLEASGEETQYF
-	TRBD2	TRBV7-9	TRBJ2-1	TGTGCCAGCAGCTTAGGATCCGGGACTAGGCTCGCATCCTACACGTTCTTC	CASSLGSGTRLASYTFF
-	TRBD1	TRBV7-2	TRBJ2-7	TGTGCCAGCAGCGCGGGACAGGGGGCGCGCGAGCAGTACTTC	CASSAGQGAREQYF
-	-	TRBV5-1	TRBJ1-1	TGCGCCAGCAGCTTGGTAGGCGCGGACACTGAAGCTTTCTTT	CASSLVGADTEAFF
-	-	TRBV7-8	TRBJ2-7	TGTGCCAGCAGCACACGGGGACAATCCCTCGTATTAGCGCAGTACTTC	CASSTRGQSLVLAQYF
-	-	TRBV6-1	TRBJ2-1	TGTGCCAGCGGGGGGTCAGGGGGAGGTGACGAAGAGACCCAGTATTTC	CASGGSGGGDEETQYF
-	-	TRBV10-3	TRBJ2-5	TGTGCCACTTACAAGGGGCCCCCCCAAGAGACCCAGTACTTC	CATYKGPPQETQYF
-	-	TRBV30	TRBJ2-6	TGTGCCTGGAACTCTGGGGCCAACGTCCTGACTTTC	CAWNSGANVLTF
-	-	TRBV10-3	TRBJ2-3	TGTGCCACCGGAACCGGGGTGGGTAGCACAGATACGCAGTATTTT	CATGTGVGSTDTQYF
many	-	TRBV6-1	TRBJ1-2	TGTGCCAGCAGTGTCCGGGACCTAACTCCCTATGGCTACACCTTC	CASSVRDLTPYGYTF
few	TRBD2	TRBV6-1	TRBJ2-7	TGTGCCAGCAGCTTCCAGACTAGCGGTACCTACGAGCAGTACTTC	CASSFQTSGTYEQYF
few	-	TRBV6-1	TRBJ2-2	TGTGCCAGCGCAGCTGGGGCCACCGGGGAGCTGTTTTTT	CASAAGATGELFF
many	-	TRBV14	TRBJ2-1	TGTGCCAGCAGCCTGAGTCGACAGGCGACCAATGAGCAGTTCTTC	CASSLSRQATNEQFF
few	TRBD1	TRBV6-1	TRBJ1-1	TGTGCCAGCAGACTTCCCGGGACAGGGGGCAATGAAGCTTTCTTT	CASRLPGTGGNEAFF
few	TRBD1	TRBV27	TRBJ2-5	TGTGCCAGCAGTGCGACAGGGGGTGGGGAGACCCAGTACTTC	CASSATGGGETQYF
many	-	TRBV7-2	TRBJ2-7	TGTGCCAGCAGCTTAGCTCCAGGGCGGCGGACCTACGAGCAGTACTTC	CASSLAPGRRTYEQYF
-	-	TRBV10-3	TRBJ2-5	TGTGGCGGGGGTAACGGGGGCACTGACCAAGATACCCAGTACTTC	CGGGNGGTDQDTQYF
medium-sized	-	TRBV6-5	TRBJ2-6	TGTGCCAGCAGTCTCCAGTTGGGCTCTGGGGCCAACGTCCTGACTTTC	CASSLQLGSGANVLTF
-	TRBD2	TRBV10-3	TRBJ2-3	TGTGCCATCAGGGGTGGCGGGGGTGTCGTCCAAGAGACGCAGTATTTC	CAIRGGGGVVQETQYF
-	-	TRBV6-1	TRBJ2-3	TGTGCCAGCAGTGAATTCTGGACTAGGGGGACCGATGAGCAGTATTTC	CASSEFWTRGTDEQYF
many	TRBD1	TRBV11-3	TRBJ2-1	TGTGCCAGCAGTTCAGCGACAGGGCGCTCCTACAATGAGCAGTTCTTC	CASSSATGRSYNEQFF
-	TRBD1	TRBV7-2	TRBJ2-5	TGTGCCAGCAGCTTCGGGACAGAATACAATGAGCAGTACTTC	CASSFGTEYNEQYF
few	-	TRBV7-2	TRBJ1-2	TGTGCCAGCAGCTTAGGTGGCAGCAACTATGGCTACACCTTC	CASSLGGSNYGYTF
-	TRBD2	TRBV7-9	TRBJ2-1	TGTGCCAGCAACCCCCCGGGACTAGGTTACAATGAGCAGTTCTTC	CASNPPGLGYNEQFF
many	TRBD2	TRBV27	TRBJ2-1	TGTGCCAGCAGTTTAATGTTAGCGGGAAATGAGCAGTTCTTC	CASSLMLAGNEQFF
many	-	TRBV12-3/TRBV12-4	TRBJ2-3	TGTGCCAGCAGTCCCACCCTTACAGATACGCAGTATTTT	CASSPTLTDTQYF
-	-	TRBV6-1	TRBJ2-7	TGTGCCCGCATATCGAGTCTCGGAGCCATCAATACGCAGTACTTC	CARISSLGAINTQYF
-	-	TRBV6-2/TRBV6-3	TRBJ2-4	TGTGCCAGCAGTTACGGGCATGGGGGCCGGGTCAAAAACATTCAGTACTTC	CASSYGHGGRVKNIQYF
-	-	TRBV6-1	TRBJ2-5	TGTGCCAGCAGGCTCGCACGCCGTGGGGAAGACACCCAGTACTTC	CASRLARRGEDTQYF
many	-	TRBV6-1	TRBJ2-1	TGTGCCAGCAGCGAAAGGGATAGCGGACCCTACAATGAGCAGTTCTTC	CASSERDSGPYNEQFF
-	-	TRBV6-2/TRBV6-3	TRBJ2-2	TGTGCCAGCAGTTACTCGGGAGGGGGCACCGGGGAGCTGTTTTTT	CASSYSGGGTGELFF
medium-sized	TRBD2	TRBV7-2	TRBJ2-5	TGTGCCAGCAGTTTCGGACTAGCGGCGGGCGGCGAGACCCAGTACTTC	CASSFGLAAGGETQYF
-	TRBD2	TRBV6-5	TRBJ2-3	TGTGCCAGCAGTTACGCCGGCGGGAGTTCGGTCGGAGATGCGCAGTATTTT	CASSYAGGSSVGDAQYF